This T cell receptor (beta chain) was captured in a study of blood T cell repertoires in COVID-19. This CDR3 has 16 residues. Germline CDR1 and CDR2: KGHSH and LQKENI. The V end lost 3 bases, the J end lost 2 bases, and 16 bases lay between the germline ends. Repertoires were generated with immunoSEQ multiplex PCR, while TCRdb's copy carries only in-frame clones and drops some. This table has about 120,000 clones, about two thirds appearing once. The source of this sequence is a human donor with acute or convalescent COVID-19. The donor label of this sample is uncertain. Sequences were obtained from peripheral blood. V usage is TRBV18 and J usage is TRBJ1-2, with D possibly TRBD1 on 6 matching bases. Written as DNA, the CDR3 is TGTGCCAGCTCACCTCAATCGCTTCAGGGGAACTATGGCTACACCTTC. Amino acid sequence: CASSPQSLQGNYGYTF.